This is a list of T cell receptor beta chains from one sample in a study of blood T cells in healthy people across ages. MiXCR was run by TCRdb on the 5' RACE reads, yielding one entry per CDR3 protein. The sample has approximately 780,000 distinct CDR3 sequences; roughly 25% are singletons. The same data also went into a second study, on T cells of mothers and their children.

Sequencing was performed on blood. Source of these receptors: a boy aged 5-17 years in good health. Each CDR3 is given with its conserved first and last residue. The order of the fields is V gene, J gene, CDR3 protein.

>TRBV12-3/TRBV12-4|TRBJ1-2
CASSLGVANYGYTF
>TRBV29-1|TRBJ1-2
CSVLIRGDYGYTF
>TRBV4-1|TRBJ2-5
CASSQRLGLAGVNQETQYF
>TRBV3-1|TRBJ2-2
CASSPRGGSTGELFF
>TRBV28|TRBJ2-5
CASSRGQRRGTQYF
>TRBV20-1|TRBJ1-4
CSARWAEKLFF
>TRBV20-1|TRBJ2-5
CSGLGLQETQYF
>TRBV7-3|TRBJ2-1
CASSFSSGTGGEQFF
>TRBV19|TRBJ2-5
CASTSGPSFQETQYF
>TRBV25-1|TRBJ2-1
CASSEWTRSSYNEQFF
>TRBV12-3/TRBV12-4|TRBJ2-7
CASSRDSGEQYF
>TRBV29-1|TRBJ1-5
CSVVTASNQPQHF
>TRBV7-9|TRBJ1-6
CASSLGSLREGTYNSPLHF
>TRBV12-3/TRBV12-4|-
CASRGPMGVNEQFF
>TRBV6-6|TRBJ1-3
CASRVNSGNTIYF
>TRBV5-6|TRBJ1-6
CASSSPTGVNSPLHF
>TRBV29-1|TRBJ2-4
CSASTDGNIQYF
>TRBV27|TRBJ2-5
CASSGPGAEAQYF
>TRBV20-1|TRBJ2-7
CSARVQQGGNEQYF
>TRBV19|TRBJ1-5
CASSIVLYQPQHF
>TRBV12-3/TRBV12-4|TRBJ2-3
CASSEGLAGNTDTQYF
>TRBV3-1|TRBJ2-7
CASSQTSASYEQYF
>TRBV6-5|TRBJ2-1
CASSYMDNDNEQFF
>TRBV5-1|TRBJ2-7
CASNRDGLSYEQYF
>TRBV7-3|TRBJ2-6
CASSFRPGGRSGANVLTF
>TRBV20-1|TRBJ2-1
CSAPDRGKQFF
>TRBV20-1|TRBJ2-6
CSASPGLPSSGANVLTF
>TRBV15|TRBJ1-2
CATSRGGTGASYGYTF
>TRBV5-1|TRBJ1-4
CASSLGSTGTGSEKLFF
>TRBV28|TRBJ1-6
CASSLSGQGTSPLHF
>TRBV19|TRBJ2-2
CASSPPTRELFF
>TRBV6-6|TRBJ1-2
CASSPTSANYGYTF
>TRBV20-1|TRBJ2-5
CSARVTETQYF
>TRBV7-8|TRBJ2-5
CASSLAGTRGETQYF
>TRBV6-5|TRBJ1-4
CASGGQGYEKLFF
>TRBV14|TRBJ2-7
CASSQAWAGPNIEQYF
>TRBV12-3/TRBV12-4|TRBJ1-2
CASSLGQGNVGYTF
>TRBV4-2|TRBJ2-7
CASSQDFGGDFSYEQYF
>TRBV28|TRBJ2-1
CASSLHRGVLINEQFF
>TRBV4-1|TRBJ2-7
CASSQDGIPRDEQYF
>TRBV20-1|TRBJ2-4
CSARDIGAKNIQYF
>TRBV2|TRBJ1-1
CASSAQGRKDTEAFF
>TRBV19|TRBJ2-7
CASSIRSGTGGAEQYF
>TRBV9|-
CASSPWGGTGEQYF
>TRBV20-1|TRBJ2-5
CSARTSGGGTQYF
>TRBV28|TRBJ2-1
CASSLVRYNEQFF
>TRBV6-4|TRBJ2-2
CASPDGGWTGELFF